Listed here are 25 T cell receptor beta chains from one sample, sequenced in a study of OX40 agonist ivuxolimab in advanced cancers. Sequenced by immunoSEQ multiplex PCR; TCRdb stores in-frame clones only, minus some. The table has tens of thousands of clones, around 88% seen once. The material sequenced was CD4+ or CD8+ T cells sorted from blood, taken in a trial of the OX40 agonist ivuxolimab. The receptors were sampled from an adult with an advanced solid tumor such as melanoma, head and neck, liver or kidney cancer.

The rearrangement joins TRBV11-3 to TRBJ2-3; D is unresolved. Germline CDR1 SGHNT, CDR2 YENEEA. V lost 3 bases and J lost 2, with 12 bases in between. This CDR3 has 15 amino acids. The DNA of the CDR3 is TGTGCCAGCAGCTTCACAAGGGCCAACACAGATACGCAGTATTTT. The encoded protein is CASSFTRANTDTQYF.

V is TRBV28 and J is TRBJ2-1; 10 positions agree with TRBD2. Germline V gives CDR1 MDHEN, CDR2 SYDVKM. The length of the CDR3 is 16 residues. The V and J ends lost 5 bases and 7 bases, in that order; junction bases with no gene match: 11. The CDR3 loop is CASSLSPSGSGNEQFF. In DNA, the CDR3 is TGTGCCAGCAGTCTCTCCCCTAGCGGGAGCGGGAATGAGCAGTTCTTC.

The CDR3 loop reads CASSQDRQVGTEAFF. The CDR3 DNA reads TGCGCCAGCAGCCAAGATCGTCAGGTAGGGACTGAAGCTTTCTTT. The rearrangement joins TRBV4-1 to TRBJ1-1; D gene ambiguous. The V end was cut by 0 bases, the J end by 5 bases, with 13 bases between. Germline lookup yields CDR1 MGHRA and CDR2 YSYEKL. The CDR3 covers 15 residues.

This sequence joins TRBV6-5 and TRBJ2-5; the match to TRBD2 covers 8 bases. The CDR3 has 14 residues. J was trimmed by 5 bases and V by 5 bases; bases with no gene match: 7. Germline V gives CDR1 MNHEY, CDR2 SVGAGI. The chain's CDR3 is CASSRTSRSETQYF. As DNA, the CDR3 is TGTGCCAGCAGTCGGACTAGCAGATCGGAGACCCAGTACTTC.

The genes are TRBV28 and TRBJ2-7; D gene ambiguous. This CDR3 has 13 residues. Germline V lookup: CDR1 MDHEN, CDR2 SYDVKM. Deletions cut 3 bases from V and 2 bases from J, with 8 bases between. The CDR3 sequence: CASSFIQTYEQYF. Here the CDR3 DNA reads TGTGCCAGCAGTTTTATCCAGACCTACGAGCAGTACTTC.

The rearrangement links TRBV5-6 to TRBJ2-3, with D possibly matching TRBD2 (5 bases). Per the germline V gene, CDR1 is SGHDT and CDR2 is YYEEEE. There are 16 residues in the CDR3. Trimming removed 5 bases from V and 0 bases from J, with 16 bases in between. In nucleotides, the CDR3 is TGTGCCAGCAGACCTCCATTAGCGTCTAGCACAGATACGCAGTATTTT. Protein: CASRPPLASSTDTQYF.

The V gene is TRBV5-6, the J gene TRBJ2-7; the D gene is possibly TRBD1 (5 bases). The germline V gene has CDR1 SGHDT and CDR2 YYEEEE. Trimming stripped 1 base from V and 3 bases from J, with 11 bases between. This CDR3 region has 14 residues. The CDR3, as DNA: TGTGCCAGCAGCTTGAGTCAGGGCTACTACGAGCAGTACTTC. Protein sequence: CASSLSQGYYEQYF.

This clone was found a few times. The chain recombines TRBV5-6 with TRBJ1-5; D gene unclear. The V gene's germline CDR1 is SGHDT and CDR2 YYEEEE. The CDR3 sequence is 18 residues long. V lost 1 base and J lost 2, with 19 bases in between. This chain's CDR3 is CASSLSVFGHSGNQPQHF. CDR3 coding DNA: TGTGCCAGCAGCTTGTCTGTCTTCGGTCATAGCGGCAATCAGCCCCAGCATTTT.

This chain links TRBV6-4 with TRBJ2-1; 10 bases are shared with TRBD2. V lost 5 bases to trimming and J lost 7 bases; unmatched junction nucleotides: 8. The germline gives CDR1 MRHNA, CDR2 SNTAGT. CDR3 length: 15 amino acids. CDR3 region: CASSLASGRGNEQFF. The CDR3 DNA is TGTGCCAGCAGTTTAGCTAGCGGGAGAGGTAATGAGCAGTTCTTC.

This chain links TRBV7-3 with TRBJ1-2, with D possibly TRBD1 on 6 matching bases. Trimming removed 1 base at V and 5 bases at J, with 17 bases between. The CDR3 totals 16 residues. Germline CDR1 SGHTA, CDR2 FQGTGA. CDR3 amino acids: CASSLIGTGRRYGYTF. The CDR3 bases are TGTGCCAGCAGCTTAATCGGTACAGGGAGGAGATATGGCTACACCTTC. Looking up the rest from reference TRBV7-3 and TRBJ1-2 gives the full variable domain: GAGVSQTPSNKVTEKGKYVELRCDPISGHTALYWYRQSLGQGPEFLIYFQGTGAADDSGLPNDRFFAVRPEGSVSTLKIQRTERGDSAVYLCASSLIGTGRRYGYTFGSGTRLTVV.

Comment on this clone: This may be a read error, as it is one base from a much larger clone. The chain recombines TRBV7-2 with TRBJ1-5, with D perhaps TRBD1 (6 bases). V lost 1 base to trimming and J lost 3 bases, with 13 bases between them. CDR3 length equals 16 residues. Germline lookup yields CDR1 SGHTA and CDR2 FQGNSA. The CDR3 DNA follows: TGTACCAGCAGCTTAGTGGGGGGCGGATACAATCAGCCCCAGCATTTT. The encoded protein is CTSSLVGGGYNQPQHF.

The chain couples TRBV14 to TRBJ2-2; D is undetermined. The CDR3 covers 13 residues. V lost 4 bases and J lost 8, with 11 bases in between. Germline values: CDR1 SGHDN, CDR2 FVKESK. Here the CDR3 DNA reads TGTGCCAGCAGCCGCCGAGCAATTGGGGAGCTGTTTTTT. Translating it yields CASSRRAIGELFF.

The chain employs TRBV7-8 and TRBJ1-2; perhaps TRBD1 as D (5 bases). Trimming removed 5 bases at V and 1 base at J, with 17 bases between. The CDR3 covers 16 residues. From germline, CDR1 is SGHVS and CDR2 FQNEAQ. This CDR3 is CASSHTRGGFNYGYTF. DNA for the CDR3: TGTGCCAGCAGCCATACCCGGGGGGGGTTTAACTATGGCTACACCTTC.

V is TRBV5-1 and J is TRBJ2-5; 8 bases map to TRBD2. From germline, CDR1 is SGHRS and CDR2 YFSETQ. V gave up 4 bases and J gave up 3 bases; unmatched junction bases: 2. The CDR3 runs to 13 residues. The CDR3 region has the DNA TGCGCCAGCAGCCCCGGGGGGGAAGAGACCCAGTACTTC. This translates into CASSPGGEETQYF. Full variable domain (remainder filled in from reference TRBV5-1 and TRBJ2-5): KAGVTQTPRYLIKTRGQQVTLSCSPISGHRSVSWYQQTPGQGLQFLFEYFSETQRNKGNFPGRFSGRQFSNSRSEMNVSTLELGDSALYLCASSPGGEETQYFGPGTRLLVL.

This chain links TRBV7-8 with TRBJ1-1, with no clear D. The CDR3 runs 12 residues. CDR1 is SGHVS, CDR2 FQNEAQ, per germline. With 5 bases removed from V and 7 bases from J, the gap between germline ends came to 11 bases. The CDR3 here is CASSLGRHEAFF. The CDR3 nucleotides read TGTGCCAGCAGCCTTGGACGGCATGAAGCTTTCTTT.

V is TRBV7-2 and J is TRBJ2-7; 10 bases match TRBD2. The J call may be mistaken, given a closer DNA end match to TRBJ2-1. The germline V gene has CDR1 SGHTA and CDR2 FQGNSA. The CDR3 is 14 amino acids. DNA of the CDR3: TGTGCCAGCAGCTTAGGTCTAGCGGGAGTTGCGCAGTTCTTC. This encodes CASSLGLAGVAQFF.

V is TRBV21-1 and J is TRBJ1-5. TRBV21-1 has pseudogene status. The CDR3 covers 18 residues. Written as DNA, the CDR3 is TGTGCCAGCAGCAAAGTCCCACCGACAGACTATAGCAATCAGCCCCAGCATTTT. Its protein is CASSKVPPTDYSNQPQHF.

This clone occurred once. J is TRBJ2-1 and V is TRBV5-8; the D gene is possibly TRBD2 (6 bases). Trimming pared 4 bases from V and 10 bases from J, leaving 18 bases between. The length of the CDR3 is 14 residues. Per the germline V gene, CDR1 is SGHTS and CDR2 is YDEGEE. This chain's CDR3 is CASSPPGSQREQFF. The CDR3 region has the DNA TGTGCCAGCAGCCCACCCGGGAGTCAAAGGGAGCAGTTCTTC.

The chain couples TRBV4-1 to TRBJ2-4, with TRBD1 as a possible D gene (5 bases). The ends were cut back, 1 base at V and 3 bases at J, with 19 bases in the middle. Germline CDR1 MGHRA, CDR2 YSYEKL. The CDR3 totals 18 residues. CDR3 amino acids: CASSQGGAPGLGKNIQYF. The CDR3 coding sequence is TGCGCCAGCAGCCAAGGTGGGGCCCCCGGGTTGGGCAAAAACATTCAGTACTTC.

J is TRBJ2-5 and V is TRBV9, with 7 bases fitting TRBD1. V was pared by 0 bases and J by 11 bases, with 7 bases of the junction left unmatched. This CDR3 comprises 13 residues. The germline V gene encodes CDR1 SGDLS and CDR2 YYNGEE. CDR3 sequence (DNA): TGTGCCAGCAGCGTAGGGCCCGACAGGGAGCAGTACTTC. This translates into CASSVGPDREQYF.

The rearrangement uses TRBV28 and TRBJ1-5; D unresolved. With 1 base removed from V and 0 bases from J, the gap between germline ends came to 7 bases. Germline lookup yields CDR1 MDHEN and CDR2 SYDVKM. CDR3 length: 15 residues. CDR3 nucleotide sequence: TGTGCCAGCAGTTTATACCTGAATAGCAATCAGCCCCAGCATTTT. It codes for CASSLYLNSNQPQHF.

V is TRBV2 and J is TRBJ1-2, with a weak D call TRBD1 (5 bases). The V and J ends lost 5 bases and 2 bases respectively, with 12 bases between them. Germline lookup yields CDR1 SNHLY and CDR2 FYNNEI. This CDR3 has 14 amino acids. CDR3 nucleotide sequence: TGTGCCAGCAGTCCGGGGCTTTGGAACTATGGCTACACCTTC. This sequence encodes CASSPGLWNYGYTF.

For this clone: This may arise from a read error, as a much more abundant clone is one base away. The sample has other DNA sequences that encode this CDR3 too. V usage is TRBV7-9 and J usage is TRBJ1-2; unclear D gene. Germline V CDR1 and CDR2: SEHNR, FQNEAQ (reference sequence). There are 12 residues in the CDR3. Trimming removed 1 base from V and 4 bases from J, with 4 bases in between. The CDR3 DNA reads TGTGCCAGCAGCTTAGGGTCCTATGGCTACACCTTC. Its translation: CASSLGSYGYTF.

CDR3 nucleotides: TGTGCCTGGAGTGTACCAAATCGACATACATCCCGCGGGGACGAGCAGTACTTC. Translation: CAWSVPNRHTSRGDEQYF. The rearrangement uses TRBV30 and TRBJ2-7, with D perhaps TRBD2 (6 bases). The CDR3 runs to 18 residues. The V and J ends lost 0 bases and 5 bases respectively, with 26 bases between them. Germline-derived CDR1 and CDR2 are GTSNPN and SVGIG (reference sequence).

The chain has TRBV9 and TRBJ2-3; maybe TRBD2 (5 bases). V shed 0 bases and J shed 0 bases, with 11 bases lying between them. Germline V gene sequence: CDR1 SGDLS, CDR2 YYNGEE. The CDR3 length is 16 residues. CDR3 bases: TGTGCCAGCAGCGTAGTGGGCGGGTATAGCACAGATACGCAGTATTTT. Translation gives CASSVVGGYSTDTQYF.